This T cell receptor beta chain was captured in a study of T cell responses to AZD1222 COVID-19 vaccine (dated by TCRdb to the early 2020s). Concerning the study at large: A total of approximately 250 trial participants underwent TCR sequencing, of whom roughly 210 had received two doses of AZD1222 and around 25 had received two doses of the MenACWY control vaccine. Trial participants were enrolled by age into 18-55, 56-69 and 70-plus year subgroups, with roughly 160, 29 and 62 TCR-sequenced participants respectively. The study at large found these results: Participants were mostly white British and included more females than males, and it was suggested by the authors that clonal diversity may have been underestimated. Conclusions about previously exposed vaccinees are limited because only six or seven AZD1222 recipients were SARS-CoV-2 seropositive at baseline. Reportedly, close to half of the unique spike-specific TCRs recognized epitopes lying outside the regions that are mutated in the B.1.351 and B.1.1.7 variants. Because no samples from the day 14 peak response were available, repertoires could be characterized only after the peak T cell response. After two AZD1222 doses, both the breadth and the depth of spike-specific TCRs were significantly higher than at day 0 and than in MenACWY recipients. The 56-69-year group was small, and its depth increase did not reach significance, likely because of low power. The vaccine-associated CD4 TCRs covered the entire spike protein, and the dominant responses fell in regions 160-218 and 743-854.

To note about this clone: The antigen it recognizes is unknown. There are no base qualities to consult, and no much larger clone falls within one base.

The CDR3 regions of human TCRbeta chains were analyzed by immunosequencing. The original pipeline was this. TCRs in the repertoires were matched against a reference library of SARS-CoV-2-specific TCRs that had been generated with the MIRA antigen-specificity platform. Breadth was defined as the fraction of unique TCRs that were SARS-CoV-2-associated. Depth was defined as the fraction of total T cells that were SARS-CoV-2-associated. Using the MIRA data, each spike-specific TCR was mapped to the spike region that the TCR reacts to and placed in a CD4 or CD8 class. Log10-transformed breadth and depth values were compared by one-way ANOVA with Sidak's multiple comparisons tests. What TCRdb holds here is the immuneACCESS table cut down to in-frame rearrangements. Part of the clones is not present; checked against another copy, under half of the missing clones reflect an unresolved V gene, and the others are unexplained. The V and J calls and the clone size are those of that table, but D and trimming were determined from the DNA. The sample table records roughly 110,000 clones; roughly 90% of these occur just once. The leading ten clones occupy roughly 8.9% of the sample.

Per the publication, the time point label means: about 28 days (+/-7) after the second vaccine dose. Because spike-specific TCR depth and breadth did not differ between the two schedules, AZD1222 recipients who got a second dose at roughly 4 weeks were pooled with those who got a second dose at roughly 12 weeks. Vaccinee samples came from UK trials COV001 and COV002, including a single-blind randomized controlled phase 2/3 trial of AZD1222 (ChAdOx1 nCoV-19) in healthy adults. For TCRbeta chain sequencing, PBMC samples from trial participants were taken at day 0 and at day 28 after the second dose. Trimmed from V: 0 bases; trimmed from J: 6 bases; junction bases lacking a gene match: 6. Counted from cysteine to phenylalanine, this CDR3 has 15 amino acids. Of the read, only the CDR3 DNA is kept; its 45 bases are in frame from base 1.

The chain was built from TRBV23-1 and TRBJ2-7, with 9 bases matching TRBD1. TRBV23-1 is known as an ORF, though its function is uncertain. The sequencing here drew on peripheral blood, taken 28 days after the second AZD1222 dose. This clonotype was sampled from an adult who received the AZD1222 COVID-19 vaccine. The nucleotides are TGCGCCAGCAGTCAATCTCGGGACAGGGCGGCCGAGCAGTACTTC. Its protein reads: CASSQSRDRAAEQYF.